Only a few counts were recorded for the clone carrying this TCR beta chain. Its antigen is undetermined. This sample was taken from a study of blood T cells in healthy people across ages. The wider study: Template switching recovered approximately one barcoded beta molecule for every two T cells. Whole-study results and caveats: Compared with aged donors, long-lived donors showed fewer expanded clones, suggesting selection.

Primed by a sample-barcoded 5' primer and a J-beta primer mix, a second PCR proceeded for about 7 to 11 cycles. TCRdb re-derived calls from the 5' RACE reads in MiXCR, one entry per CDR3 protein. The data show 800,000 to 1,300,000 distinct CDR3 sequences, 20% to 25% seen once. Germline V lookup: CDR1 SQVTM, CDR2 ANQGSEA. This CDR3 spans 15 amino acids. The ends lost 5 bases at V and 2 bases at J; junction bases unmatched: 9. This same sample was also part of a study on T cells of mothers and their children. That study adds: Overlap ran slightly, non-significantly higher for related than unrelated mother-child pairs.

The chain is built from TRBV29-1 and TRBJ2-3, with 8 bases aligning to TRBD1. This receptor was obtained from a girl aged 2 to 10 in good health. Sequencing input: blood. CDR3 coding DNA: TGCAGCGTTAAAGGGGGACAGGTGGTCACAGATACGCAGTATTTT. Residues: CSVKGGQVVTDTQYF.